This TCR beta chain was documented in a study of blood T cells in healthy people across ages. Study outcomes and limitations: Estimated diversity, derived from one million T cells, was regarded as an underestimate.

This clonotype was seen a handful of times. Its antigen is unknown. A sample-barcoded 5' primer and a J-beta primer mix were used in a second PCR of roughly 7 to 11 cycles. TCRdb re-derived calls from the 5' RACE reads in MiXCR, one entry per CDR3 protein. The profile covers more than 650,000 distinct CDR3 sequences, with about 48% appearing a single time and roughly two fifths taken by the ten largest. The CDR3 is 13 amino acids. Germline V CDR1 and CDR2: DFQATT, SNEGSKA (reference sequence). V shed 5 bases and J 2 bases; nucleotides not matched to a gene: 5. The study drew donors from healthy Caucasian individuals in Russia aged roughly 6 to 90.

The origin of this receptor is a man older than 75 in good health. This chain links TRBV20-1 with TRBJ1-1; 7 bases match TRBD1. Sequences were obtained from blood. The CDR3, as DNA: TGCAGTGCTTCGGGACAGACCAACACTGAAGCTTTCTTT. Its protein is CSASGQTNTEAFF.